This T cell receptor beta chain came from a study of technical replicates of blood from a few donors. CDR1 is GTSNPN and CDR2 is SVGIG in the germline V gene (reference sequence). After removal of 5 bases from V and 1 base from J, the junction contained 9 bases not matched to a gene. There are 15 residues in the CDR3. Assay: immunoSEQ multiplex PCR; the TCRdb copy retains only in-frame clones and omits some. Here the sample spans 65,000 to 95,000 clones, under 95% being singletons. This receptor was obtained from a human donor in good health. This chain joins TRBV30 and TRBJ2-3; 7 bases match TRBD1. Sequences were obtained from T cells isolated from PBMCs. The DNA for the CDR3 is TGTGCCTGGGGATTACAGGGGATGGGCACAGATACGCAGTATTTT. This sequence encodes CAWGLQGMGTDTQYF.